A few counts support the clone carrying this TCR beta chain. The record originates from a study of T-cell reconstitution after alpha-beta-depleted transplantation in children. The germline CDR1 and CDR2 sequences are MNHEY and SVGAGI. This CDR3 comprises 14 residues. The ends lost 6 bases at V and 1 base at J; junction bases unmatched: 5. The TCRbeta library incorporated unique molecular identifiers. TCRdb itself ran the PCR reads through MiXCR, one entry per CDR3 protein. The data contain 500,000 or so distinct CDR3 sequences, 32% of them singletons. The clonotype was recovered from a human donor who donated a stem cell graft to a child with aplastic anemia. This chain joins TRBV6-5 and TRBJ1-1, with TRBD1 matching over 7 bases. The sequencing used PBMCs from the stem cell graft donor, collected from the stem cell graft. The CDR3: CASRMTGRNTEAFF. The CDR3 DNA follows: TGTGCCAGCAGAATGACAGGGAGGAACACTGAAGCTTTCTTT.